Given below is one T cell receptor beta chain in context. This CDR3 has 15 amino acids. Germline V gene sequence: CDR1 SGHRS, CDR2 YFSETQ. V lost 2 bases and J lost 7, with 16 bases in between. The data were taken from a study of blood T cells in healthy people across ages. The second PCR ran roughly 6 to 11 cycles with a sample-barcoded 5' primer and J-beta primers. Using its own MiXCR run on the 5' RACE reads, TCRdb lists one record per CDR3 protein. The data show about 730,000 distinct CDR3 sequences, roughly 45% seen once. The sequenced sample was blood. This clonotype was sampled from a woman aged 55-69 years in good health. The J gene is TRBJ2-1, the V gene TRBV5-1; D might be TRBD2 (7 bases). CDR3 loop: CASSFGGRDGNEQFF. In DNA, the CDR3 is TGCGCCAGCAGCTTCGGGGGGCGCGACGGAAATGAGCAGTTCTTC.